The present T cell receptor beta chain was sequenced within a study of T cell responses to AZD1222 COVID-19 vaccine. Study-level results: Regions left unmutated in variants are reportedly the target of nearly half of spike-specific TCRs. Increased Spike-specific TCR breadth and depth were observed after two AZD1222 doses. Spike-wide vaccine-associated CD4 TCRs dominated at 160-218 and 743-854.

Details on this clone: Its antigen remains unknown.

The germline V gene has CDR1 LGHDT and CDR2 YNNKEL (reference sequence). The CDR3 is 16 amino acids. V gave up 0 bases and J gave up 0 bases, with 8 bases separating them. This table comes from immunoSEQ multiplex PCR, and its TCRdb copy is limited to in-frame clones, with some not included. The sample records tens of thousands of clones, about 88% being singletons. The sequences come from peripheral blood, collected on day 0 of AZD1222 vaccination. The TCR was taken from an adult in good health. The chain uses TRBV3-1 (or the pseudogene TRBV3-2) and TRBJ2-2; tentative D call: TRBD2 (5 bases). The CDR3 region is CASSQDGVANTGELFF. The CDR3 nucleotides read TGTGCCAGCAGCCAAGACGGGGTCGCGAACACCGGGGAGCTGTTTTTT.